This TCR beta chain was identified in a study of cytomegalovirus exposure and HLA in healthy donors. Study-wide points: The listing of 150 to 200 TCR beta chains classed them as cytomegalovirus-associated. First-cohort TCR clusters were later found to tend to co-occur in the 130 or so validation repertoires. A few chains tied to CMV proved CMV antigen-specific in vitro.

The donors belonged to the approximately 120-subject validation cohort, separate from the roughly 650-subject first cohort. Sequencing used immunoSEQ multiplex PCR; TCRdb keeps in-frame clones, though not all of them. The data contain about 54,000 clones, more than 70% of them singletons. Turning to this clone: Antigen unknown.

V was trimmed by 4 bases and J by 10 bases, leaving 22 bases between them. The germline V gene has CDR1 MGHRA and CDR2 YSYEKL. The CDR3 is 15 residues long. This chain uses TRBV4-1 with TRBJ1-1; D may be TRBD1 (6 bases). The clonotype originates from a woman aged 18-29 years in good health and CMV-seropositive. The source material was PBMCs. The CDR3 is CASSRFGDRRFGAFF. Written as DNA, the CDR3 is TGCGCCAGCAGCCGATTCGGAGACAGGCGGTTTGGAGCTTTCTTT.